Listed below are T cell receptor beta chains from one sample, sequenced in a study of shared clonotypes between healthy human individuals. Repertoires were generated with immunoSEQ multiplex PCR, while TCRdb's copy carries only in-frame clones and drops some. The table has over 1.4 million clones, over 95% seen once. Sequenced sample: naive CD4+ T cells sorted from blood. These receptors came from a man aged 25 to 45 in good health. Each CDR3 is given without its conserved first and last residue.

v_call	j_call	cdr3_aa
TRBV4-3	TRBJ1-1	ASSQDFRRNTEAF
TRBV19	TRBJ2-3	ASSIGTTSTDTQY
TRBV11-1	TRBJ2-6	ASSLGVPANVLT
TRBV5-5	TRBJ2-7	ASSLEGFVYEQY
TRBV7-9	TRBJ2-1	ASSPGTGFDEQF
TRBV5-1	TRBJ1-2	ASSLFTGINYGYT
TRBV5-1	TRBJ2-1	ASSQSGSLDNEQF
TRBV10-3	TRBJ2-3	AISAGTYTDTQY
TRBV4-3	TRBJ2-2	ASSQGAMANTGELF
TRBV18	TRBJ2-2	ASSSLGIGGSNTGELF
TRBV2	TRBJ2-1	ATREAGGFQF
TRBV2	TRBJ1-5	ASSRGSNQPQH
TRBV19	TRBJ2-7	ASSSGTGNAEQY
TRBV5-8	TRBJ2-1	ASSFLTSGRSEQF
TRBV7-2	TRBJ2-7	ASSLGLLFVEQY
TRBV19	TRBJ2-5	ASSPTGTVVETQY
TRBV9	TRBJ2-1	ASSVESHNEQF
TRBV5-1	TRBJ1-1	ASREYRGANTEAF
TRBV14	TRBJ2-1	ASSPPGSGRFPYNEQF
TRBV29-1	TRBJ1-2	STGQGYGYT
TRBV5-1	TRBJ2-6	ASRGSYGGGQSTGANVLT
TRBV19	TRBJ2-5	ASSPGLAGGETQY
TRBV11-2	TRBJ2-6	ASSLIWGRGANVLT
TRBV6-1	TRBJ1-3	ASSEGGSGY
TRBV11-2	TRBJ1-2	ASSLDQYYGYT
TRBV20-1	TRBJ1-1	SARRGEAF
TRBV5-1	TRBJ1-1	ASSLDPGRDTEAF
TRBV4-1	TRBJ2-7	ASSHSDRNRYEQY